Listed below are T cell receptor beta chains from one sample, sequenced in a study of cytomegalovirus exposure and HLA in healthy donors. The method was immunoSEQ multiplex PCR; TCRdb's version includes in-frame clones alone and lacks a portion of them. The table has 150,000 to 200,000 clones, 87% seen once. Specimen: PBMCs. The receptors here all came from a boy younger than 10 in good health and CMV-seronegative. The CDR3 runs from the conserved cysteine through the conserved F or W. D genes are given only for firm matches. Clone sizes are given selectively: once, few, many, or a class where the clone is expanded.

V gene	clone size	J gene	D gene	CDR3 protein	CDR3 DNA
TRBV5-1	-	TRBJ2-3	TRBD2	CASSLGRGLAGNTDTQYF	TGCGCCAGCAGCTTGGGTCGGGGACTAGCGGGGAACACAGATACGCAGTATTTT
TRBV2	-	TRBJ1-1	-	CASRTTGRGSEAFF	TGTGCCAGCAGGACCACAGGGAGGGGATCTGAAGCTTTCTTT
TRBV7-3	-	TRBJ2-2	-	CASSPQSITGELFF	TGTGCCAGCAGCCCCCAATCCATCACCGGGGAGCTGTTTTTT
TRBV30	-	TRBJ1-5	-	CAWSATGLNQPQHF	TGTGCCTGGAGCGCCACAGGGCTGAATCAGCCCCAGCATTTT
TRBV5-1	-	TRBJ1-6	-	CASSLGPGPTYNSPLHF	TGCGCCAGCAGCTTGGGTCCAGGGCCCACCTATAATTCACCCCTCCACTTT
TRBV5-1	-	TRBJ2-3	TRBD2	CASSITSGRGYTQYF	TGCGCCAGCAGCATAACTAGCGGGAGGGGTTATACGCAGTATTTT
TRBV7-6	-	TRBJ1-5	-	CASSSSDGDPQHF	TGTGCCAGCAGCTCCTCCGATGGAGATCCCCAGCATTTT
TRBV19	-	TRBJ2-7	TRBD1	CASSGDRFHEQYF	TGTGCCAGTAGTGGGGACAGGTTCCACGAGCAGTACTTC
TRBV28	-	TRBJ2-2	TRBD2	CASRPGLAGETGELFF	TGTGCCAGCAGACCTGGACTAGCGGGAGAGACCGGGGAGCTGTTTTTT
TRBV30	-	TRBJ1-6	-	CAWNRQDSPLHF	TGTGCCTGGAACAGGCAAGATTCACCCCTCCACTTT
TRBV11-2	-	TRBJ2-7	TRBD1	CASSLVFRGGQGYEQYF	TGTGCCAGCAGCTTAGTGTTCCGGGGCGGACAGGGCTACGAGCAGTACTTC
TRBV5-5	-	TRBJ1-4	-	CASSSPGIEKLFF	TGTGCCAGCAGCTCCCCGGGGATCGAAAAACTGTTTTTT
TRBV20-1	-	TRBJ2-3	-	CSGASTDTQYF	TGCAGTGGAGCGTCGACAGATACGCAGTATTTT
TRBV30	-	TRBJ2-7	TRBD2	CAWSVRLAGVLEQYF	TGTGCCTGGAGTGTACGCCTAGCGGGAGTGCTCGAGCAGTACTTC
TRBV6-1	many	TRBJ1-6	TRBD1	CASRRTGNSPLHF	TGTGCCAGCAGGAGGACAGGCAATTCACCCCTCCACTTT
TRBV30	-	TRBJ2-7	-	CAWSDGEQYF	TGTGCCTGGAGTGACGGCGAGCAGTACTTC
TRBV7-9	-	TRBJ2-3	-	CSSAYSADTQYF	TGTTCCAGCGCGTACTCCGCAGATACGCAGTATTTT
TRBV6-6	-	TRBJ2-4	TRBD1	CASRPPGTGLNIQYF	TGTGCCAGCAGACCCCCTGGGACAGGGCTGAACATTCAGTACTTC
TRBV5-6	-	TRBJ2-7	-	CASSRRGVGYEQYF	TGTGCCAGCAGCCGGCGTGGAGTGGGCTACGAGCAGTACTTC
TRBV7-6	-	TRBJ1-6	TRBD1	CASSGRPGQGAIDSPLHF	TGTGCCAGCAGCGGGAGACCCGGGCAGGGGGCGATAGATTCACCCCTCCACTTT
TRBV2	once	TRBJ2-3	TRBD1	CASSADRLRADTQYF	TGTGCCAGCAGTGCGGACAGGCTGCGGGCAGATACGCAGTATTTT
TRBV27	-	TRBJ2-1	-	CASSLGVEGEQFF	TGTGCCAGCAGTCTCGGGGTCGAGGGTGAGCAGTTCTTC
TRBV7-3	-	TRBJ2-7	-	CASSLTPGREQYF	TGTGCCAGCAGCTTAACGCCAGGTCGGGAGCAGTACTTC
TRBV9	-	TRBJ2-1	TRBD2	CASSVDPSGGVYNEQFF	TGTGCCAGCAGCGTAGATCCTAGCGGGGGGGTATACAATGAGCAGTTCTTC
TRBV5-4	-	TRBJ2-5	-	CASSPRAQGGVEQYF	TGTGCCAGCAGCCCGAGGGCCCAGGGGGGTGTGGAGCAGTACTTC
TRBV9	-	TRBJ1-2	-	CASSVALAGDGYTF	TGTGCCAGCAGCGTAGCTTTGGCAGGGGATGGCTACACCTTC
TRBV11-1	-	TRBJ2-5	TRBD2	CASSYLTSGRGGTQYF	TGTGCCAGCAGCTACCTGACTAGCGGGAGAGGTGGGACCCAGTACTTC
TRBV5-1	-	TRBJ2-7	-	CASSATGSEQYF	TGCGCCAGCAGTGCCACAGGGAGCGAGCAGTACTTC
TRBV18	once	TRBJ2-1	TRBD2	CASSANLAGGRSNEQFF	TGTGCCAGCTCAGCAAACTTAGCGGGGGGGCGATCCAATGAGCAGTTCTTC
TRBV11-2	-	TRBJ2-2	-	CASRPGGSGGGSGELFF	TGTGCCAGCAGGCCTGGGGGGTCAGGGGGAGGATCCGGGGAGCTGTTTTTT
TRBV14	-	TRBJ2-3	-	CASSQDGRGWADTQYF	TGTGCCAGCAGCCAGGACGGCAGGGGATGGGCAGATACACAGTATTTT
TRBV6-5	-	TRBJ2-3	-	CASSSRGSTDTQYF	TGTGCCAGCAGTTCCAGGGGTAGCACAGATACGCAGTATTTT